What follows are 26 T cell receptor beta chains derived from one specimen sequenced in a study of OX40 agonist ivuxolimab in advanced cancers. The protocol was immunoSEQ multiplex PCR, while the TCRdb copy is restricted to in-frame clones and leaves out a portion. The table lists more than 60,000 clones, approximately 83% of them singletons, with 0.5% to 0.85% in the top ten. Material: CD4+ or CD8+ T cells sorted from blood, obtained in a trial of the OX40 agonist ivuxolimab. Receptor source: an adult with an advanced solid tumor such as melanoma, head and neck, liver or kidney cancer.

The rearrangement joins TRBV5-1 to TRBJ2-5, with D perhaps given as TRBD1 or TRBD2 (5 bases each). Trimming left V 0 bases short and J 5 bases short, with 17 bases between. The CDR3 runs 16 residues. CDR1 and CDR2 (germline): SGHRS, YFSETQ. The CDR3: CASSLEGSRDGETQYF. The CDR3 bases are TGCGCCAGCAGCTTGGAAGGTTCCCGGGACGGGGAGACCCAGTACTTC.

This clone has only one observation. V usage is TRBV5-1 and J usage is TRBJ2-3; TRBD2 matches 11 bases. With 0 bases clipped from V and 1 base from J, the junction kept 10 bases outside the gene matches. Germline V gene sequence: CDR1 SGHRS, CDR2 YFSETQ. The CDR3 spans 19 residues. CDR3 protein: CASSLGSGGAHRGTDTQYF. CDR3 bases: TGCGCCAGCAGCTTGGGTAGCGGGGGGGCCCATAGGGGCACAGATACGCAGTATTTT.

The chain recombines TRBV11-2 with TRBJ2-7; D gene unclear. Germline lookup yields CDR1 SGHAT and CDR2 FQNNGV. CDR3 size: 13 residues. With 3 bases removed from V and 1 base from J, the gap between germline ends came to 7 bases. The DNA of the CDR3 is TGTGCCAGCAGCTTTGGGAAGTCCTACGAGCAGTACTTC. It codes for CASSFGKSYEQYF. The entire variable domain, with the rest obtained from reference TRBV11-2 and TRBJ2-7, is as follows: EAGVAQSPRYKIIEKRQSVAFWCNPISGHATLYWYQQILGQGPKLLIQFQNNGVVDDSQLPKDRFSAERLKGVDSTLKIQPAKLEDSAVYLCASSFGKSYEQYFGPGTRLTVT.

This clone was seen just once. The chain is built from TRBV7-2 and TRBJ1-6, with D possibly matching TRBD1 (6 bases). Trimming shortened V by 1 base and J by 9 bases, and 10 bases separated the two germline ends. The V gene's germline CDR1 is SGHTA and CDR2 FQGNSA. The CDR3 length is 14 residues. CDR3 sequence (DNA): TGTGCCAGCAGCTTAGACAGGGTGCGTTCACCCCTCCACTTT. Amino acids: CASSLDRVRSPLHF.

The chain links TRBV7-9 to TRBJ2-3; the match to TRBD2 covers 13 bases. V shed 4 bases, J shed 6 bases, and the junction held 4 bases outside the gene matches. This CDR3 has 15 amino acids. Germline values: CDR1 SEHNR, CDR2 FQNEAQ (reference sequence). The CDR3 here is CASSSLAGGPDTQYF. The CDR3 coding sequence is TGTGCCAGCAGCTCACTAGCGGGGGGGCCGGATACGCAGTATTTT.

Here the CDR3 reads CASSARDRETQYF. The CDR3 DNA sequence: TGCGCCAGCAGCGCCCGGGACAGGGAGACCCAGTACTTC. This chain uses TRBV4-1 with TRBJ2-5, with TRBD1 matching 8 bases. The trim removed 5 bases at V and 5 bases at J, leaving 4 bases unmatched. The CDR3 is made up of 13 amino acids. CDR1 is MGHRA and CDR2 is YSYEKL in the germline V gene.

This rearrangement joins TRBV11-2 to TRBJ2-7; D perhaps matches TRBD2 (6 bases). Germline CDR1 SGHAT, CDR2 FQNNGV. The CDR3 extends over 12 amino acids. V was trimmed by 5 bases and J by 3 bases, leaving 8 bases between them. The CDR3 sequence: CASSRLGYEQYF. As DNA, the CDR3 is TGTGCCAGCAGCCGACTAGGCTACGAGCAGTACTTC.

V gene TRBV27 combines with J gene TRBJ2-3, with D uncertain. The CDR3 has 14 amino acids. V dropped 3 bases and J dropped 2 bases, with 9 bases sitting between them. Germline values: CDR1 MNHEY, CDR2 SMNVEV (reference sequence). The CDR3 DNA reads TGTGCCAGCAGTTTTTTGTCAAACACAGATACGCAGTATTTT. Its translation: CASSFLSNTDTQYF.

The CDR3 sequence is CASSYGTSESYEQYF. CDR3 sequence (DNA): TGTGCCAGCAGTTACGGCACTAGCGAATCCTACGAGCAGTACTTC. The chain has TRBV6-6 and TRBJ2-7; 7 nucleotides align to TRBD2. With 2 bases clipped from V and 1 base from J, the junction kept 5 bases outside the gene matches. Germline loops: CDR1 MNHNY, CDR2 SVGAGI (reference sequence). The CDR3 loop spans 15 amino acids.

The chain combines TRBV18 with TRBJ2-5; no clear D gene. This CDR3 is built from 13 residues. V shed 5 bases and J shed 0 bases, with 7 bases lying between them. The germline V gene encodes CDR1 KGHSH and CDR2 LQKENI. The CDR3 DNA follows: TGTGCCAGCTCATCTGGCAACCAAGAGACCCAGTACTTC. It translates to CASSSGNQETQYF.

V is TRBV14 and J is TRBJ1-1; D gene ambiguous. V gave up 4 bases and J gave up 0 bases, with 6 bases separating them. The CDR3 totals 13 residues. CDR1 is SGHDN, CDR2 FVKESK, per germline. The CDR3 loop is CASSPEVNTEAFF. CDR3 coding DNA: TGTGCCAGCAGCCCCGAAGTGAACACTGAAGCTTTCTTT. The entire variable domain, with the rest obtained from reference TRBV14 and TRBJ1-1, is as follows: EAGVTQFPSHSVIEKGQTVTLRCDPISGHDNLYWYRRVMGKEIKFLLHFVKESKQDESGMPNNRFLAERTGGTYSTLKVQPAELEDSGVYFCASSPEVNTEAFFGQGTRLTVV.

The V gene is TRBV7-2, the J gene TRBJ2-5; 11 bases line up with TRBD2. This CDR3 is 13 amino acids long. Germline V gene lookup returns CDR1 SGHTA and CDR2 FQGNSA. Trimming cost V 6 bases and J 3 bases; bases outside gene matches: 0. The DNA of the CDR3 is TGTGCCAGCAGGGGACTAGCGGAAGAGACCCAGTACTTC. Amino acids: CASRGLAEETQYF. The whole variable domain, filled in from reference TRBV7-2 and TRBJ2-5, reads GAGVSQSPSNKVTEKGKDVELRCDPISGHTALYWYRQSLGQGLEFLIYFQGNSAPDKSGLPSDRFSAERTGGSVSTLTIQRTQQEDSAVYLCASRGLAEETQYFGPGTRLLVL.

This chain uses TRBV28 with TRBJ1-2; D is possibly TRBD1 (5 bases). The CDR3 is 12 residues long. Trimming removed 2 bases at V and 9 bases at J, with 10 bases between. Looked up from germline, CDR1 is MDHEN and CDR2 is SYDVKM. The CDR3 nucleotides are TGTGCCAGCAGTTTAACAGGTCCCCGCTACACCTTC. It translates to CASSLTGPRYTF.

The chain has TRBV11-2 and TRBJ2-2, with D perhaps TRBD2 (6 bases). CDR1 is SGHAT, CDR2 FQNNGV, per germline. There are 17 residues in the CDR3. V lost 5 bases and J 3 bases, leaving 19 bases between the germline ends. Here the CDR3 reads CASSLSGAGRHTGELFF. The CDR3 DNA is TGTGCCAGCAGCCTATCCGGCGCAGGGAGGCACACCGGGGAGCTGTTTTTT.

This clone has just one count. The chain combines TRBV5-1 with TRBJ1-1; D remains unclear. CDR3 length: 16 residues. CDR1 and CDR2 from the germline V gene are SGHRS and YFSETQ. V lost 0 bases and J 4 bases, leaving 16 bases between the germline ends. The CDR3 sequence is CASSLAYKDLGTEAFF. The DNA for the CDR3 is TGCGCCAGCAGCTTGGCCTACAAGGACTTGGGCACTGAAGCTTTCTTT. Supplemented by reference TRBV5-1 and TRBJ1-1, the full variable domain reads KAGVTQTPRYLIKTRGQQVTLSCSPISGHRSVSWYQQTPGQGLQFLFEYFSETQRNKGNFPGRFSGRQFSNSRSEMNVSTLELGDSALYLCASSLAYKDLGTEAFFGQGTRLTVV.

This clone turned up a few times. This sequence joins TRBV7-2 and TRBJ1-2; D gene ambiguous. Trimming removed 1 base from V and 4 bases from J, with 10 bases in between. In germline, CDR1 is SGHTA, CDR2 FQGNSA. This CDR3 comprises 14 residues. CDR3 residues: CASSLGAVTYGYTF. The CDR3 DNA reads TGTGCCAGCAGCTTAGGTGCGGTAACCTATGGCTACACCTTC.

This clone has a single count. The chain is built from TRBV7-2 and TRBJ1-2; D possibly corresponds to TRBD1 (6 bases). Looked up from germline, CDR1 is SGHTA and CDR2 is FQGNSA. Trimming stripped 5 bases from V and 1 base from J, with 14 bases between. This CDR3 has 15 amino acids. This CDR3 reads CASSPQKGGNYGYTF. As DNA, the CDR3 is TGTGCCAGCAGCCCCCAGAAGGGGGGTAACTATGGCTACACCTTC.

CDR3 protein: CASTQGTTPNEKLFF. CDR3 sequence (DNA): TGTGCCAGTACCCAGGGGACGACCCCTAATGAAAAACTGTTTTTT. V is TRBV19 and J is TRBJ1-4, with a tentative D call TRBD1 (6 bases). The CDR3 length is 15 residues. Trimming took 7 bases from V and 3 from J, leaving 15 bases between them. The germline V gene encodes CDR1 LNHDA and CDR2 SQIVND (reference sequence).

The CDR3 loop reads CASSPRGGYTF. In DNA form, the CDR3 reads TGTGCCAGCAGCCCCCGCGGTGGCTACACCTTC. This chain joins TRBV7-2 and TRBJ1-2; no clear D gene. The germline CDR1 and CDR2 sequences are SGHTA and FQGNSA. Trimming took off 5 bases at V and 7 bases at J, with 8 bases between the two ends. The CDR3 contains 11 residues.

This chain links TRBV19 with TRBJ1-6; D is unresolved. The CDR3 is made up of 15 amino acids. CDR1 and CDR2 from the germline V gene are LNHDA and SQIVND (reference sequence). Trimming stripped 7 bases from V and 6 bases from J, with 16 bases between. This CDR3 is CASTPAEMSNSPLHF. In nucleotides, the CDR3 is TGTGCCAGTACCCCGGCGGAGATGAGTAATTCACCCCTCCACTTT.

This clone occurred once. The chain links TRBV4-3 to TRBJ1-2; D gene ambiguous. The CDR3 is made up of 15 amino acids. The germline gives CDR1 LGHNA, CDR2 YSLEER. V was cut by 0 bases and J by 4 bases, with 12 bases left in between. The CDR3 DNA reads TGCGCCAGCAGCCAAGAATCGGGTACGGCCTATGGCTACACCTTC. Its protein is CASSQESGTAYGYTF.

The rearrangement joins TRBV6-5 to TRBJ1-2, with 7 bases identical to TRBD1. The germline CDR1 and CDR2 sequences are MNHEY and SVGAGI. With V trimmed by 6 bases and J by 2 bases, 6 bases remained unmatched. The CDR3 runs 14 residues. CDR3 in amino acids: CASSRQGQNYGYTF. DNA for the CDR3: TGTGCCAGCAGCCGACAGGGTCAAAACTATGGCTACACCTTC.

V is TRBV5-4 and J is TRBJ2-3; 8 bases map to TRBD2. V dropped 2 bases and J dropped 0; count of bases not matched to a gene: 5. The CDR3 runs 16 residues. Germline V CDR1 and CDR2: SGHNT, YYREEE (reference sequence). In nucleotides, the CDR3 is TGTGCCAGCAGCTTTCAGGCGGGGGGAAGCACAGATACGCAGTATTTT. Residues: CASSFQAGGSTDTQYF.

CDR3 sequence (DNA): TGTGCCAGCAGCCCAATAGCGGGGGCGATCACAGATACGCAGTATTTT. This sequence encodes CASSPIAGAITDTQYF. The J gene is TRBJ2-3, the V gene TRBV9; 9 bases match TRBD2. V shed 4 bases and J 2 bases; nucleotides not matched to a gene: 8. CDR1 and CDR2 from the germline V gene are SGDLS and YYNGEE. The CDR3 consists of 16 residues.

CDR3 in amino acids: CASSQDSIFRVGTGGRNEQFF. The CDR3 region has the DNA TGCGCCAGCAGCCAAGATTCGATCTTTCGGGTTGGGACAGGGGGCCGGAATGAGCAGTTCTTC. This chain links TRBV4-3 with TRBJ2-1; 12 nucleotides match TRBD1. This CDR3 is 21 amino acids long. Per the germline V gene, CDR1 is LGHNA and CDR2 is YSLEER. V shed 0 bases, J shed 7 bases, and the junction held 19 bases outside the gene matches.

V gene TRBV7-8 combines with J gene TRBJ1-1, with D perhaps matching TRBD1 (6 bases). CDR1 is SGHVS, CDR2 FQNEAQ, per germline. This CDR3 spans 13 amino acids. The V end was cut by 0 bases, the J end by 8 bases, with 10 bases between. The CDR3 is CASSLAAQGEAFF. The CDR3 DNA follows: TGTGCCAGCAGCTTAGCGGCGCAGGGGGAAGCTTTCTTT. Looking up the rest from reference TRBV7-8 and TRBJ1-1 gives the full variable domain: GAGVSQSPRYKVAKRGQDVALRCDPISGHVSLFWYQQALGQGPEFLTYFQNEAQLDKSGLPSDRFFAERPEGSVSTLKIQRTQQEDSAVYLCASSLAAQGEAFFGQGTRLTVV.